This T cell receptor (beta chain) was sequenced during a study of cytomegalovirus exposure and HLA in healthy donors. Study-wide points: Analysis performed later found about 18,000 TCR beta sequences associated with HLA alleles at 0.05 false discovery rate.

In the case of this clone: The antigen is undetermined. One junction end disagrees with the germline gene, perhaps due to a read error.

These donors, healthy bone marrow donors, were studied. This CDR3 has 14 residues. Germline loops: CDR1 SSHAT, CDR2 FNYEAQ (reference sequence). The study ran its PCR with 60 Vbeta and 13 Jbeta primers. Here immunoSEQ multiplex PCR was the method, and the copy in TCRdb shows in-frame clones only, minus some. The sample contains about 140,000 clones, around 79% of which appear only once. The specimen was PBMCs. The J gene is TRBJ2-5, the V gene TRBV7-7, with 10 positions matching TRBD1. This receptor was identified in a female donor in good health and CMV-seronegative. In DNA, the CDR3 is TGTGCTAGCAGCTTCGACAGGGGGCCGGGGACCCAGTACTTC. This encodes CASSFDRGPGTQYF.